One and the same sample provided the 26 T cell receptor beta chains below, sequenced in a study of blood T cells in healthy people across ages. The authors ran a second PCR of 7 to 11 cycles using a sample-barcoded 5' primer and a J-beta primer mix. In TCRdb, the 5' RACE reads were re-called with MiXCR into one record per CDR3 protein. This sample carries around 970,000 distinct CDR3 sequences, 51% of them seen once, and the ten largest clones take about a fifth. Sequencing input: blood. The source is a woman aged 55-70 years in good health.

This clonotype occurred once. The rearrangement joins TRBV27 to TRBJ2-7; 12 nucleotides agree with TRBD2. Unmatched junction bases numbered 3, after V lost 6 bases and J lost 0 bases. This CDR3 contains 15 residues. CDR1 is MNHEY and CDR2 is SMNVEV in the germline V gene (reference sequence). CDR3 coding DNA: TGTGCCAGCAGACTGACTAGCGGGGGCTCCTACGAGCAGTACTTC. Translated: CASRLTSGGSYEQYF.

This chain links TRBV28 with TRBJ1-2; D is perhaps TRBD1 (6 bases). In germline, CDR1 is MDHEN, CDR2 SYDVKM. This CDR3 region has 17 residues. V was shortened by 3 bases and J by 7 bases, with 24 bases between the two germline ends. In nucleotides, the CDR3 is TGTGCCAGCAGTTTTGGAACAGGGTTAAGGGAGATAGGTGGCTACACCTTC. This gives the protein CASSFGTGLREIGGYTF.

This chain links TRBV20-1 with TRBJ2-3; maybe TRBD1 (5 bases). This CDR3 has 15 amino acids. Germline V lookup: CDR1 DFQATT, CDR2 SNEGSKA (reference sequence). Trimming took off 0 bases at V and 6 bases at J, with 16 bases between the two ends. In nucleotides, the CDR3 is TGCAGTGCTAGAGATCGAGAGCAGGGATTCGATACGCAGTATTTT. Protein: CSARDREQGFDTQYF.

This clonotype was seen only a few times. J is TRBJ2-1 and V is TRBV28; D gene ambiguous. Per germline, CDR1 MDHEN and CDR2 SYDVKM. Trimming removed 8 bases from V and 1 base from J, with 6 bases in between. The CDR3 contains 12 residues. CDR3 protein: CASRSSYNEQFF. Written as DNA, the CDR3 is TGTGCCAGCCGAAGTTCCTACAATGAGCAGTTCTTC.

This sequence joins TRBV7-2 and TRBJ2-1; no clear D gene. The CDR3 sequence is 13 residues long. Germline loops: CDR1 SGHTA, CDR2 FQGNSA. V lost 7 bases and J lost 4, with 11 bases in between. Here the CDR3 DNA reads TGTGCCAGCACTGAGAGTAGGTACAATGAGCAGTTCTTC. Protein sequence: CASTESRYNEQFF.

The chain couples TRBV5-1 to TRBJ1-4; perhaps TRBD1 as D (5 bases). The V end was cut by 0 bases, the J end by 8 bases, with 11 bases between. This CDR3 is 14 amino acids long. Germline-derived CDR1 and CDR2 are SGHRS and YFSETQ. The CDR3 DNA follows: TGCGCCAGCAGCTTGGAAGGGGCGGGAGAAAAACTGTTTTTT. Amino acid sequence: CASSLEGAGEKLFF.

The chain is built from TRBV28 and TRBJ2-1; no definite D call. This CDR3 comprises 11 residues. Germline V gene data show CDR1 as MDHEN and CDR2 as SYDVKM. With 8 bases removed from V and 13 bases from J, the gap between germline ends came to 15 bases. The DNA of the CDR3 is TGTGCCAGCTGCGACTTTAAGACCCAGTTCTTC. Translated: CASCDFKTQFF. Complete variable domain (other parts from reference TRBV28 and TRBJ2-1): DVKVTQSSRYLVKRTGEKVFLECVQDMDHENMFWYRQDPGLGLRLIYFSYDVKMKEKGDIPEGYSVSREKKERFSLILESASTNQTSMYLCASCDFKTQFFGPGTRLTVL.

The chain joins TRBV29-1 to TRBJ2-7; 12 nucleotides match TRBD2. Germline CDR1 is SQVTM and CDR2 is ANQGSEA. Germline trimming cut 6 bases from V and 1 base from J; bases unmatched to any gene: 7. This CDR3 is built from 15 residues. This CDR3 is CSVMGLAGPSYEQYF. DNA of the CDR3: TGCAGCGTGATGGGACTAGCGGGCCCTTCCTACGAGCAGTACTTC.

This clonotype was counted a few times. The genes are TRBV20-1 and TRBJ2-7, with TRBD1 identical over 7 bases. The ends lost 6 bases at V and 3 bases at J; junction bases unmatched: 14. Germline V gene data show CDR1 as DFQATT and CDR2 as SNEGSKA (reference sequence). CDR3 length equals 15 residues. The CDR3 here is CSAPDLRDRNYEQYF. The CDR3 coding sequence is TGCAGTGCGCCGGACCTCCGGGACAGAAACTACGAGCAGTACTTC.

V is TRBV7-7 and J is TRBJ2-1; D is unclear. Germline CDR1 SSHAT, CDR2 FNYEAQ (reference sequence). This CDR3 is 13 amino acids long. The ends were cut back, 5 bases at V and 7 bases at J, with 12 bases in the middle. CDR3 protein: CASSTPGLNEQFF. Here the CDR3 DNA reads TGTGCCAGCAGCACCCCCGGGTTGAATGAGCAGTTCTTC.

This clonotype was counted only a few times. CDR3 DNA sequence: TGTGCCAGCTGTTTGGAGCGGGGCTACAATGAGCAGTTCTTC. It encodes CASCLERGYNEQFF. V is TRBV2 and J is TRBJ2-1; TRBD2 agrees at 7 bases. V lost 8 bases to trimming and J lost 3 bases; unmatched junction nucleotides: 7. The CDR3 is 14 amino acids. The germline V gene has CDR1 SNHLY and CDR2 FYNNEI. The entire variable domain, with the rest obtained from reference TRBV2 and TRBJ2-1, is as follows: EPEVTQTPSHQVTQMGQEVILRCVPISNHLYFYWYRQILGQKVEFLVSFYNNEISEKSEIFDDQFSVERPDGSNFTLKIRSTKLEDSAMYFCASCLERGYNEQFFGPGTRLTVL.

The chain links TRBV20-1 to TRBJ2-1; D is ambiguous. The germline gives CDR1 DFQATT, CDR2 SNEGSKA (reference sequence). The CDR3 has 14 amino acids. The germline V and J ends were trimmed by 1 base and 0 bases, with 7 bases remaining between them. CDR3 coding DNA: TGCAGTGCTAGAGTCGAACTCTCCTACAATGAGCAGTTCTTC. It translates to CSARVELSYNEQFF.

The chain carries TRBV7-6 and TRBJ2-3; D gene ambiguous. Germline V gene data show CDR1 as SGHVS and CDR2 as FNYEAQ. Trimming left V 5 bases short and J 6 bases short, with 15 bases between. This CDR3 spans 14 amino acids. CDR3 protein: CASSPPEGPDTQYF. The CDR3 DNA reads TGTGCCAGCAGCCCGCCCGAAGGGCCGGATACGCAGTATTTT.

V gene TRBV3-1 combines with J gene TRBJ2-7; TRBD2 is a possible D gene (6 bases). Germline lookup yields CDR1 LGHDT and CDR2 YNNKEL (reference sequence). The CDR3 is 13 residues long. V lost 6 bases and J lost 2, with 11 bases in between. In DNA, the CDR3 is TGTGCCAGCAGGCGGGCGGGGACCTACGAGCAGTACTTC. This encodes CASRRAGTYEQYF.

The rearrangement links TRBV5-1 to TRBJ1-6; weak D call: TRBD1 (6 bases). The CDR3 consists of 17 residues. Germline assignment: CDR1 SGHRS and CDR2 YFSETQ. The V end was cut by 4 bases, the J end by 1 base, with 15 bases between. Here the CDR3 reads CASSKRTEESYNSPLHF. The CDR3 nucleotides read TGCGCCAGCAGCAAACGGACAGAAGAGTCCTATAATTCACCCCTCCACTTT.

The genes are TRBV6-5 and TRBJ2-4; TRBD1 matches 8 bases. CDR3 size: 13 residues. Germline CDR1 is MNHEY and CDR2 is SVGAGI. V gave up 8 bases and J gave up 8 bases; unmatched junction bases: 8. Written as DNA, the CDR3 is TGTGCCAGCTCCTACTACAGGGGGGACATTCAGTACTTC. Residues: CASSYYRGDIQYF.

This clonotype has just a few counts. The chain is built from TRBV29-1 and TRBJ2-1; D is uncertain. This CDR3 comprises 15 residues. V was cut by 1 base and J by 0 bases, with 10 bases left in between. Looked up from germline, CDR1 is SQVTM and CDR2 is ANQGSEA. CDR3 residues: CSVEGLASSYNEQFF. CDR3 sequence (DNA): TGCAGCGTTGAAGGGTTGGCGAGCTCCTACAATGAGCAGTTCTTC.

This sequence joins TRBV24-1 and TRBJ2-1, with 7 positions matching TRBD1. Per germline, CDR1 KGHDR and CDR2 SFDVKD. V trimming: 3 bases; J trimming: 12 bases; junction bases outside the gene matches: 13. The CDR3 consists of 15 residues. CDR3 region: CATSDPGTASNWQFF. CDR3 coding DNA: TGTGCCACCAGTGATCCCGGGACAGCCAGCAATTGGCAGTTCTTC.

This clonotype turned up a few times. The chain joins TRBV7-3 to TRBJ1-5; D is unresolved. Germline V CDR1 and CDR2: SGHTA, FQGTGA. The germline V and J ends were trimmed by 3 bases and 7 bases, with 4 bases remaining between them. CDR3 size: 11 residues. The CDR3 is CASSFLQPQHF. The CDR3 DNA follows: TGTGCCAGCAGCTTTTTGCAGCCCCAGCATTTT. Looking up the rest from reference TRBV7-3 and TRBJ1-5 gives the full variable domain: GAGVSQTPSNKVTEKGKYVELRCDPISGHTALYWYRQSLGQGPEFLIYFQGTGAADDSGLPNDRFFAVRPEGSVSTLKIQRTERGDSAVYLCASSFLQPQHFGDGTRLSIL.

This clonotype came up a few times. Here the CDR3 reads CASNQGKADTQYF. As DNA, the CDR3 is TGCGCCAGCAATCAGGGGAAGGCAGATACGCAGTATTTT. The chain links TRBV10-2 to TRBJ2-3, with D possibly TRBD1 on 6 matching bases. Trimming took off 7 bases at V and 4 bases at J, with 12 bases between the two ends. Per the germline V gene, CDR1 is WSHSY and CDR2 is SAAADI. The CDR3 has 13 residues.

The rearrangement links TRBV27 to TRBJ2-1; TRBD1 might be the D (6 bases). The V and J ends lost 5 bases and 4 bases respectively, with 15 bases between them. The CDR3 totals 15 residues. CDR1 is MNHEY, CDR2 SMNVEV, per germline (reference sequence). CDR3 in amino acids: CASSPTGTKYNEQFF. In DNA, the CDR3 is TGTGCCAGCAGTCCGACAGGAACCAAATACAATGAGCAGTTCTTC.

The chain combines TRBV3-1 with TRBJ2-7; the D gene is possibly TRBD1 (6 bases). Trimming removed 1 base from V and 4 bases from J, with 11 bases in between. The V gene's germline CDR1 is LGHDT and CDR2 YNNKEL (reference sequence). This CDR3 contains 14 residues. The CDR3 loop reads CASSQVRRGYEQYF. The CDR3, as DNA: TGTGCCAGCAGCCAAGTCAGAAGGGGGTACGAGCAGTACTTC.

This clonotype has just a few counts. The rearrangement links TRBV29-1 to TRBJ1-1; D gene ambiguous. The CDR3 is 12 amino acids. CDR1 and CDR2 from the germline V gene are SQVTM and ANQGSEA. With 3 bases removed from V and 2 bases from J, the gap between germline ends came to 7 bases. The CDR3 protein is CSVEGRNTEAFF. The CDR3 bases are TGCAGCGTTGAGGGCAGAAACACTGAAGCTTTCTTT.

This chain joins TRBV20-1 and TRBJ2-1; D may correspond to TRBD1 or TRBD2 (5 bases each). The CDR3 runs 15 residues. The germline V and J ends were trimmed by 5 bases and 4 bases, with 18 bases remaining between them. The V gene's germline CDR1 is DFQATT and CDR2 SNEGSKA (reference sequence). The CDR3 coding sequence is TGCAGTGCTGGGACCCAGAGGGGCCTATACAATGAGCAGTTCTTC. It codes for CSAGTQRGLYNEQFF.

V and J are TRBV11-3 and TRBJ2-7, with 7 bases aligning to TRBD1. The CDR3 runs 13 residues. Germline V gene lookup returns CDR1 SGHNT and CDR2 YENEEA. J was trimmed by 4 bases and V by 5 bases; bases with no gene match: 5. The CDR3 DNA follows: TGTGCCAGCAGCATCCGGGACAGTTACGAGCAGTACTTC. It codes for CASSIRDSYEQYF. The full variable domain, with the rest looked up from reference TRBV11-3 and TRBJ2-7, is EAGVVQSPRYKIIEKKQPVAFWCNPISGHNTLYWYLQNLGQGPELLIRYENEEAVDDSQLPKDRFSAERLKGVDSTLKIQPAELGDSAVYLCASSIRDSYEQYFGPGTRLTVT.

V and J are TRBV28 and TRBJ1-6; no clear D. The CDR3 covers 15 residues. Germline loops: CDR1 MDHEN, CDR2 SYDVKM. Trimming removed 6 bases at V and 0 bases at J, with 9 bases between. CDR3: CASRESSSYNSPLHF. In DNA, the CDR3 is TGTGCCAGCAGGGAAAGTAGCTCCTATAATTCACCCCTCCACTTT.